This T cell receptor (beta chain) appears in the sequencing data of a study of blood T cell repertoires in COVID-19. About the study: Spain, Italy and the United States supplied samples that represented acute and convalescent COVID-19. The cDNA or gDNA used as material had been derived from T cells, B-cell-depleted T cells, or PBMCs.

Under the authors' procedure: Reference gene primer amplification gave nucleated cell count estimates. Libraries were prepared by immunoSEQ multiplex PCR; TCRdb keeps only in-frame clonotypes and omits some of them. For V, J and clone size, that table is used; D and trimming come from the DNA. There are roughly 70,000 clones in the sample; 65% to 85% occur only once, and roughly 4.8% lies in the top ten. The specimen was peripheral blood. The receptor's source is a woman older than 75 with active or convalescent COVID-19.

The CDR3 DNA reads TGTGCCAGCAGCCAAGCACCGAGCTCTGGAAACACCATATATTTT. Translating it yields CASSQAPSSGNTIYF. The chain joins TRBV3-1 (or the pseudogene TRBV3-2) to TRBJ1-3; no reliable D call. The ends were cut back, 1 base at V and 0 bases at J, with 7 bases in the middle. This CDR3 contains 15 residues. Germline V gene lookup returns CDR1 LGHDT and CDR2 YNNKEL (reference sequence).